The sequence of this T cell receptor beta chain was determined in a study of Ad26.COV2.S vaccination and SARS-CoV-2 variants. The wider study: Donor got 5x10^10 or 1x10^11 viral particles of Ad26.COV2.S.

Treatment reported: roughly 18 received Ad26.COV2.S at low or high dose, single or two shots; roughly five received placebo; per-sample allocation not given. After the first vaccine or placebo injection, samples were drawn on day 63. Using immunoSEQ multiplex PCR, the repertoire was profiled, and TCRdb retains in-frame clones only, with some absent. The data show more than 350,000 clones, more than 80% seen once. The V gene's germline CDR1 is SQVTM and CDR2 ANQGSEA. The CDR3 totals 14 residues. With 4 bases clipped from V and 3 bases from J, the junction kept 3 bases outside the gene matches. This specimen consisted of peripheral blood, obtained in a trial of Ad26.COV2.S vaccine versus placebo. The J gene is TRBJ2-2, the V gene TRBV29-1; TRBD1 matches at 9 bases. The sequence derives from a person between 18 and 60 years old who received the Ad26.COV2.S COVID-19 vaccine or a placebo. The CDR3 bases are TGCAGCGTTGTCTGGACAGGGGACACCGGGGAGCTGTTTTTT. Amino acid sequence: CSVVWTGDTGELFF.